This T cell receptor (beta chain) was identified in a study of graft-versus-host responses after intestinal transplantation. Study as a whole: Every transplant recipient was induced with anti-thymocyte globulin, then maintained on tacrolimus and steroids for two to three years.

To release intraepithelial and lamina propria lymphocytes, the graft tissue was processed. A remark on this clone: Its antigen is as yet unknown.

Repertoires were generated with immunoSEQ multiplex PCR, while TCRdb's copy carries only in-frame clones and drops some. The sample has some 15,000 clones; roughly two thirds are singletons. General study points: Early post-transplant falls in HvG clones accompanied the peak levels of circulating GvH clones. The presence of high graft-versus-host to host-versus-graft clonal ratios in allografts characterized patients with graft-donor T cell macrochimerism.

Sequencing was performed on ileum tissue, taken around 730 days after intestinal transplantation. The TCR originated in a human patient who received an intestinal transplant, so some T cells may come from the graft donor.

The CDR3 region is CASSDRNTEAFF. Here the CDR3 DNA reads TGTGCCAGCAGCGACAGGAACACTGAAGCTTTCTTT. The chain has TRBV25-1 and TRBJ1-1, with a weak D call TRBD1 (5 bases). This CDR3 comprises 12 residues. Germline assignment: CDR1 MGHDK and CDR2 SYGVNS. V gave up 6 bases and J gave up 1 base, with 6 bases separating them.